A single sample is the source of the 28 T cell receptor beta chains below, sequenced in a study of blood T cell repertoires in COVID-19. The assay was immunoSEQ multiplex PCR, and TCRdb's table has in-frame clones only and misses some. This sample yields 150,000 or so clones, of which about 80% are seen a single time; approximately 30% belongs to the top ten. The specimen was peripheral blood. Receptors were obtained from a woman in her sixties with acute or convalescent COVID-19.

The genes are TRBV6-6 and TRBJ1-4; 7 nucleotides align to TRBD1. V shed 5 bases, J shed 0 bases, and the junction held 9 bases outside the gene matches. The length of the CDR3 is 17 residues. The germline CDR1 and CDR2 sequences are MNHNY and SVGAGI (reference sequence). The CDR3 coding sequence is TGTGCCAGCAGTCGGACCGGGGACAGCGCAACTAATGAAAAACTGTTTTTT. Translated: CASSRTGDSATNEKLFF.

The V and J genes are TRBV11-2 and TRBJ2-5; D gene uncertain. The length of the CDR3 is 13 residues. Germline lookup yields CDR1 SGHAT and CDR2 FQNNGV. V was trimmed by 2 bases and J by 2 bases, leaving 6 bases between them. CDR3 sequence (DNA): TGTGCCAGCAGCTTACTGGCACAAGAGACCCAGTACTTC. Translating it yields CASSLLAQETQYF.

This clone was observed a few times. This sequence joins TRBV5-5 and TRBJ2-2; D may be TRBD2 (5 bases). The CDR3 has 14 residues. From germline, CDR1 is SGHKS and CDR2 YYEKEE (reference sequence). The V end lost 6 bases, the J end lost 3 bases, and 12 bases lay between the germline ends. This CDR3 reads CASTWLRDTGELFF. Here the CDR3 DNA reads TGTGCCAGCACCTGGTTGCGGGACACCGGGGAGCTGTTTTTT.

The chain combines TRBV10-3 with TRBJ2-1; 12 bases are a match to TRBD1. With V trimmed by 2 bases and J by 8 bases, 7 bases remained unmatched. The germline CDR1 and CDR2 sequences are ENHRY and SYGVKD. The CDR3 consists of 16 residues. CDR3 sequence: CAISEPGQGAGDEQFF. CDR3 coding DNA: TGTGCCATCAGTGAGCCGGGACAGGGGGCGGGCGATGAGCAGTTCTTC.

This clone has only one observation. The genes are TRBV6-6 and TRBJ2-1; 13 bases are a match to TRBD2. Trimming removed 6 bases from V and 7 bases from J; junction bases left unmatched: 6. This CDR3 is 15 amino acids long. Looked up from germline, CDR1 is MNHNY and CDR2 is SVGAGI (reference sequence). CDR3 residues: CASSTSGGARNEQFF. In nucleotides, the CDR3 is TGTGCCAGCAGCACTAGCGGGGGGGCTCGGAATGAGCAGTTCTTC.

This clone appeared once. DNA of the CDR3: TGTGCCAGCAGTTACTCTTCGGGTTCTGGGGCCAACGTCCTGACTTTC. Its protein product is CASSYSSGSGANVLTF. The rearrangement joins TRBV6-5 to TRBJ2-6; D is unresolved. CDR1 MNHEY and CDR2 SVGAGI come from the germline V gene. V was shortened by 0 bases and J by 1 base, with 7 bases between the two germline ends. CDR3 length equals 16 residues.

The CDR3 DNA reads as TGTGCCAGCAGCTTGGCAGGGGGCACTGAAGCTTTCTTT. This codes for CASSLAGGTEAFF. The rearrangement uses TRBV6-5 and TRBJ1-1, with TRBD1 identical over 7 bases. The V gene end was trimmed by 6 bases and the J gene end by 4 bases; junction bases not matched to a gene: 5. Germline CDR1 reads MNHEY; CDR2 reads SVGAGI. The length of the CDR3 is 13 residues.

The chain carries TRBV18 and TRBJ1-1; TRBD1 matches 7 bases. The CDR3 runs to 13 residues. Germline V CDR1 and CDR2: KGHSH, LQKENI. Trimming cost V 4 bases and J 2 bases; bases outside gene matches: 1. CDR3 region: CASSRDSNTEAFF. CDR3 coding DNA: TGTGCCAGCTCACGGGACAGCAACACTGAAGCTTTCTTT.

Comment on this clone: Other DNA sequences in this sample translate to the same CDR3. This chain links TRBV4-1 with TRBJ1-3; no clear D gene. This CDR3 has 16 amino acids. The V end lost 1 base, the J end lost 0 bases, and 10 bases lay between the germline ends. Germline CDR1 is MGHRA and CDR2 is YSYEKL. Written as DNA, the CDR3 is TGCGCCAGCAGCCAAGGCCGGGGTTACTCTGGAAACACCATATATTTT. This gives the protein CASSQGRGYSGNTIYF.

This clone is a singleton in its sample. This chain links TRBV5-1 with TRBJ1-4; TRBD1 is a possible D gene (5 bases). Trimming removed 3 bases from V and 0 bases from J, with 15 bases in between. The CDR3 contains 17 residues. Germline V gene data show CDR1 as SGHRS and CDR2 as YFSETQ. The CDR3 DNA reads TGCGCCAGCAGCTCCGAGGCGGGGGTCGCAACTAATGAAAAACTGTTTTTT. It translates to CASSSEAGVATNEKLFF.

This sequence joins TRBV11-2 and TRBJ1-2; TRBD1 matches 8 bases. The CDR3 extends over 14 amino acids. Germline lookup yields CDR1 SGHAT and CDR2 FQNNGV. V shed 3 bases and J 2 bases; nucleotides not matched to a gene: 2. Here the CDR3 DNA reads TGTGCCAGCAGCTTGGCAGGGGGCAACTATGGCTACACCTTC. It yields the protein CASSLAGGNYGYTF.

The V and J genes are TRBV19 and TRBJ2-3; 7 bases match TRBD1. Trimming took 2 bases from V and 0 from J; bases not matched to a gene: 5. Germline V gene sequence: CDR1 LNHDA, CDR2 SQIVND (reference sequence). This CDR3 has 16 amino acids. Here the CDR3 reads CASSIRTGVSTDTQYF. The CDR3 DNA sequence: TGTGCCAGTAGTATACGGACAGGAGTTAGCACAGATACGCAGTATTTT.

This chain links TRBV10-3 with TRBJ1-1; no reliable D call. Trimming shortened V by 0 bases and J by 6 bases, and 11 bases separated the two germline ends. Germline V gives CDR1 ENHRY, CDR2 SYGVKD. The CDR3 runs 14 residues. The CDR3 DNA reads TGTGCCATCAGTGAGTCCCACCTCACATCTGAAGCTTTCTTT. Protein product: CAISESHLTSEAFF.

This chain uses TRBV19 with TRBJ2-5; D is possibly TRBD2 (5 bases). Germline V gene lookup returns CDR1 LNHDA and CDR2 SQIVND (reference sequence). The CDR3 is made up of 15 amino acids. V lost 2 bases, J lost 5 bases, and 15 bases lay in between. DNA for the CDR3: TGTGCCAGTAGTATAAGACGGGGTGGGATGGAGACCCAGTACTTC. This sequence encodes CASSIRRGGMETQYF.

The gene calls are TRBV5-1 and TRBJ2-1; a weak D match, TRBD2 (5 bases). Per germline, CDR1 SGHRS and CDR2 YFSETQ. Trimming removed 5 bases at V and 0 bases at J, with 9 bases between. There are 14 residues in the CDR3. The CDR3 spells CASRYDYSYNEQFF. Written as DNA, the CDR3 is TGCGCCAGCAGATACGACTACTCCTACAATGAGCAGTTCTTC.

This clone showed up just once. This sequence joins TRBV6-2 or TRBV6-3 and TRBJ1-2; 8 nucleotides align to TRBD1. J gave up 8 bases and V 5 bases, and 7 bases lay outside the gene matches. The CDR3 has 13 amino acids. Germline V gene data show CDR1 as MNHEY and CDR2 as SVGEGT. The CDR3: CASSDRGLGGYTF. DNA of the CDR3: TGTGCCAGCAGTGACAGGGGATTGGGGGGCTACACCTTC.

J is TRBJ1-1 and V is TRBV6-6; D not certain. This CDR3 has 14 residues. Germline V gene lookup returns CDR1 MNHNY and CDR2 SVGAGI (reference sequence). V was cut by 6 bases and J by 3 bases, with 14 bases left in between. The CDR3 loop reads CASRGTWRDTEAFF. The CDR3, as DNA: TGTGCCAGCAGGGGCACCTGGAGGGACACTGAAGCTTTCTTT.

The chain joins TRBV4-1 to TRBJ2-3; 9 bases match TRBD2. CDR3 length equals 15 residues. From germline, CDR1 is MGHRA and CDR2 YSYEKL. The V and J ends lost 1 base and 6 bases, in that order; junction bases with no gene match: 5. The CDR3 sequence: CASSQARAGGDTQYF. The CDR3 DNA reads TGCGCCAGCAGCCAAGCACGGGCGGGGGGGGATACGCAGTATTTT.

V and J are TRBV9 and TRBJ1-3; TRBD1 agrees at 9 bases. The germline V gene encodes CDR1 SGDLS and CDR2 YYNGEE. The CDR3 is 14 amino acids. With 5 bases clipped from V and 2 bases from J, the junction kept 2 bases outside the gene matches. The CDR3: CASSTGGAGNTIYF. CDR3 coding DNA: TGTGCCAGCAGTACAGGGGGCGCTGGAAACACCATATATTTT.

The chain combines TRBV6-5 with TRBJ1-5; a possible D gene is TRBD1 (6 bases). Germline loops: CDR1 MNHEY, CDR2 SVGAGI. The CDR3 is made up of 13 amino acids. The CDR3 sequence is CASGGLDNQPQHF. DNA of the CDR3: TGTGCTTCGGGGGGGCTGGACAATCAGCCCCAGCATTTT.

The chain couples TRBV5-6 to TRBJ1-2; 10 bases are shared with TRBD1. Germline V gene sequence: CDR1 SGHDT, CDR2 YYEEEE. The V gene end was trimmed by 4 bases and the J gene end by 4 bases; junction bases not matched to a gene: 4. This CDR3 has 14 amino acids. CDR3 amino acids: CASSPRTGGYGYTF. DNA for the CDR3: TGTGCCAGCAGCCCTCGGACAGGGGGCTATGGCTACACCTTC. Complete variable domain (other parts from reference TRBV5-6 and TRBJ1-2): DAGVTQSPTHLIKTRGQQVTLRCSPKSGHDTVSWYQQALGQGPQFIFQYYEEEERQRGNFPDRFSGHQFPNYSSELNVNALLLGDSALYLCASSPRTGGYGYTFGSGTRLTVV.

The DNA of the CDR3 is TGTGCCAGCAGCGCAAGATCGGATGAGCAGTTCTTC. Protein product: CASSARSDEQFF. This sequence joins TRBV9 and TRBJ2-1; D unclear. Trimming removed 3 bases from V and 8 bases from J, with 9 bases in between. The CDR3 has 12 amino acids. Germline CDR1 reads SGDLS; CDR2 reads YYNGEE. Combining the CDR3 with reference TRBV9 and TRBJ2-1 gives the whole variable domain DSGVTQTPKHLITATGQRVTLRCSPRSGDLSVYWYQQSLDQGLQFLIQYYNGEERAKGNILERFSAQQFPDLHSELNLSSLELGDSALYFCASSARSDEQFFGPGTRLTVL.

The genes are TRBV5-1 and TRBJ2-7, with TRBD1 matching 7 bases. V lost 4 bases, J lost 5 bases, and 9 bases stayed unmatched. Germline-derived CDR1 and CDR2 are SGHRS and YFSETQ. The CDR3 is made up of 14 amino acids. CDR3 coding DNA: TGCGCCAGCAGCGAGGGGGCAGGGGTGGACGAGCAGTACTTC. Its protein product is CASSEGAGVDEQYF.

The chain carries TRBV27 and TRBJ1-4; D uncertain. This CDR3 has 14 residues. V was pared by 1 base and J by 8 bases, with 11 bases between. Germline assignment: CDR1 MNHEY and CDR2 SMNVEV (reference sequence). The CDR3 is CASSLYGRREKLFF. As DNA, the CDR3 is TGTGCCAGCAGTTTATATGGGAGGAGGGAAAAACTGTTTTTT. The full variable domain, with the rest looked up from reference TRBV27 and TRBJ1-4, is EAQVTQNPRYLITVTGKKLTVTCSQNMNHEYMSWYRQDPGLGLRQIYYSMNVEVTDKGDVPEGYKVSRKEKRNFPLILESPSPNQTSLYFCASSLYGRREKLFFGSGTQLSVL.

This rearrangement joins TRBV12-3 or TRBV12-4 to TRBJ2-7, with D unclear. The CDR3 extends over 11 amino acids. V was clipped by 8 bases and J by 2 bases, with 7 bases between them. CDR3 in DNA: TGTGCCAGCGGCCTTGCCTACGAGCAGTACTTC. Amino acid sequence: CASGLAYEQYF.

This chain links TRBV7-2 with TRBJ2-3; 11 nucleotides match TRBD2. From germline, CDR1 is SGHTA and CDR2 FQGNSA. The CDR3 contains 15 residues. The V and J ends lost 5 bases and 5 bases, in that order; junction bases with no gene match: 6. This CDR3 is CASSPLAGGGDTQYF. The CDR3 nucleotides are TGTGCCAGCAGCCCCCTAGCGGGGGGAGGAGATACGCAGTATTTT.

The gene calls are TRBV28 and TRBJ2-1; D is uncertain. Per the germline V gene, CDR1 is MDHEN and CDR2 is SYDVKM. The CDR3 extends over 15 amino acids. V dropped 7 bases and J dropped 4 bases, with 17 bases sitting between them. In DNA, the CDR3 is TGTGCCAGCAACCCCCAAGTGGCTAGATACAATGAGCAGTTCTTC. As protein: CASNPQVARYNEQFF.

The chain is built from TRBV7-9 and TRBJ1-5, with TRBD1 matching 7 bases. The V segment lost 4 bases and the J segment 4 bases; nucleotides outside the gene matches: 1. CDR1 SEHNR and CDR2 FQNEAQ come from the germline V gene (reference sequence). The CDR3 contains 13 residues. The CDR3 loop is CASSSTGNQPQHF. In DNA form, the CDR3 reads TGTGCCAGCAGCTCGACAGGGAATCAGCCCCAGCATTTT. Together with reference TRBV7-9 and TRBJ1-5, the CDR3 gives the full variable domain: DTGVSQNPRHKITKRGQNVTFRCDPISEHNRLYWYRQTLGQGPEFLTYFQNEAQLEKSRLLSDRFSAERPKGSFSTLEIQRTEQGDSAMYLCASSSTGNQPQHFGDGTRLSIL.